This entry describes one TCR beta chain. The data were obtained in a study of blood T cell repertoires in COVID-19. In the study's own analysis: Counts of nucleated cells, estimated from reference gene primer amplification, were obtained. Sequencing used immunoSEQ multiplex PCR; TCRdb keeps in-frame clones, though not all of them. V, J and clone size are taken as reported in that table, and D and trimming were inferred from the DNA itself. The data hold over 200,000 clones, with 70% to 90% observed a single time. Recruits, aged about 18 to 90 years, lived in 25 or so US areas. Categorization into cohorts depended on clinical history that participants reported. The study counted Cohort 3 donors as recovered given two negative PCRs, clearance, or symptom resolution. Germline V gene data show CDR1 as SGHDN and CDR2 as FVKESK. V trimming: 5 bases; J trimming: 2 bases; junction bases outside the gene matches: 4. There are 15 residues in the CDR3.

The TCR was taken from a man aged 18 to 35 who had recovered from COVID-19. Sequenced input: PBMCs or T cells enriched from blood (not recorded which). The V call is TRBV14, the J call TRBJ2-3; 10 bases fit TRBD2. The CDR3 protein is CASSLGLAVTDTQYF. The CDR3, as DNA: TGTGCCAGCAGCTTAGGACTAGCGGTCACAGATACGCAGTATTTT.